The 8 T cell receptor beta chains in this list originate from one sample, sequenced in a study of cytomegalovirus exposure and HLA in healthy donors. PCR involved 60 Vbeta and 13 Jbeta primers. Clones were sequenced by immunoSEQ multiplex PCR, and TCRdb holds only the in-frame ones, with some missing. The repertoire holds under 130,000 clones, with approximately 14% as singletons. Sequencing used PBMCs. All receptors derive from a female donor in good health and CMV-seronegative.

The chain joins TRBV15 to TRBJ1-4, with D unresolved. This CDR3 spans 13 amino acids. Trimming pared 1 base from V and 5 bases from J, leaving 5 bases between. The germline V gene has CDR1 LNHNV and CDR2 YYDKDF (reference sequence). In DNA form, the CDR3 reads TGTGCCACCAGCAGAGGAGGGAATGAAAAACTGTTTTTT. This gives the protein CATSRGGNEKLFF.

The chain is built from TRBV6-5 and TRBJ2-7, with TRBD2 identical over 11 bases. Germline V lookup: CDR1 MNHEY, CDR2 SVGAGI. The CDR3 runs 14 residues. V lost 6 bases to trimming and J lost 5 bases; unmatched junction nucleotides: 6. For the CDR3, the DNA is TGTGCCAGCAGCCCCCTAGCGGGAGGCAACGAGCAGTACTTC. Translating it yields CASSPLAGGNEQYF.

This clone was recorded only once. V and J are TRBV7-2 and TRBJ1-5; D possibly corresponds to TRBD1 (5 bases). With 1 base removed from V and 2 bases from J, the gap between germline ends came to 12 bases. The CDR3 has 16 residues. Germline V CDR1 and CDR2: SGHTA, FQGNSA. In nucleotides, the CDR3 is TGTGCCAGCAGCTTAGTGTGGGGCGAGCGCAATCAGCCCCAGCATTTT. It specifies CASSLVWGERNQPQHF.

The chain uses TRBV12-5 and TRBJ1-3, with unresolved D. The ends were cut back, 6 bases at V and 0 bases at J, with 12 bases in the middle. Germline lookup yields CDR1 LGHNT and CDR2 FRNRAP. The CDR3 has 15 amino acids. The CDR3, as DNA: TGTGCTAGTGGGACTTTTTCGGGCTCTGGAAACACCATATATTTT. Its protein product is CASGTFSGSGNTIYF.

This chain links TRBV6-5 with TRBJ2-5; 9 nucleotides match TRBD2. The J segment lost 7 bases and the V segment lost 9 bases, leaving 15 bases of the junction unmatched. This CDR3 comprises 15 residues. Germline loops: CDR1 MNHEY, CDR2 SVGAGI. CDR3 loop: CASYPGASGVRTQYF. CDR3 DNA: TGTGCCAGTTACCCCGGGGCTAGCGGGGTTAGGACCCAGTACTTC.

As for this clone: Other DNA variants within this sample encode the same CDR3. V gene TRBV7-2 combines with J gene TRBJ1-2; 8 positions match TRBD1. Losses at the gene ends were 5 bases for V and 2 bases for J; bases not matched to a gene: 1. Per the germline V gene, CDR1 is SGHTA and CDR2 is FQGNSA. The CDR3 totals 13 residues. Written as DNA, the CDR3 is TGTGCCAGCAGCCGGGACAGGAACTATGGCTACACCTTC. Protein: CASSRDRNYGYTF.

V gene TRBV4-3 combines with J gene TRBJ2-2; 7 bases fit TRBD2. CDR1 is LGHNA and CDR2 is YSLEER in the germline V gene. V dropped 1 base and J dropped 3; count of bases not matched to a gene: 5. CDR3 length equals 16 residues. CDR3 in amino acids: CASSQGSGTYTGELFF. The CDR3 DNA follows: TGCGCCAGCAGCCAAGGAAGCGGGACTTACACCGGGGAGCTGTTTTTT.

This chain links TRBV6-6 with TRBJ2-7; D ambiguous. Germline-derived CDR1 and CDR2 are MNHNY and SVGAGI (reference sequence). The CDR3 extends over 14 amino acids. Deletions cut 6 bases from V and 0 bases from J, with 12 bases between. DNA for the CDR3: TGTGCCAGCAGAACTGGAGAGAGCTCCTACGAGCAGTACTTC. This gives the protein CASRTGESSYEQYF.